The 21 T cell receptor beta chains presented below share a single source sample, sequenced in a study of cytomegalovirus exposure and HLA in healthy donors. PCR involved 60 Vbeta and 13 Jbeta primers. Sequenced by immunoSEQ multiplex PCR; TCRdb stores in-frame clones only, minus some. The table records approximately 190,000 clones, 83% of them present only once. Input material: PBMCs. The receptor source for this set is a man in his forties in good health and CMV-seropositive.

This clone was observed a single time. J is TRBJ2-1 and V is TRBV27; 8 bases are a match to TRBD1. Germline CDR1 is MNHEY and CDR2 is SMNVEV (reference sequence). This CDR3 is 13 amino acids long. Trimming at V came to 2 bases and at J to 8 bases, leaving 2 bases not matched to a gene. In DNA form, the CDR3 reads TGTGCCAGCAGTTTAAACAGGGGGGATGAGCAGTTCTTC. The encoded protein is CASSLNRGDEQFF.

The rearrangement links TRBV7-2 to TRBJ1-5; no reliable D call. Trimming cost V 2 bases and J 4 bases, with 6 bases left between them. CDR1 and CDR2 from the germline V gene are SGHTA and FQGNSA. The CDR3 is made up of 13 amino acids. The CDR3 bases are TGTGCCAGCAGCTTACCCTCGAATCAGCCCCAGCATTTT. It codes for CASSLPSNQPQHF. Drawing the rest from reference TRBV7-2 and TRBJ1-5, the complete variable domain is GAGVSQSPSNKVTEKGKDVELRCDPISGHTALYWYRQSLGQGLEFLIYFQGNSAPDKSGLPSDRFSAERTGGSVSTLTIQRTQQEDSAVYLCASSLPSNQPQHFGDGTRLSIL.

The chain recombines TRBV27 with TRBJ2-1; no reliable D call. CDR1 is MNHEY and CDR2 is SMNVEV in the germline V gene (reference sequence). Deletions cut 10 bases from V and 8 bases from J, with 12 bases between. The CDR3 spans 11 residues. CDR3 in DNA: TGTGCCACCTTAGATGCCCATGAGCAGTTCTTC. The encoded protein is CATLDAHEQFF.

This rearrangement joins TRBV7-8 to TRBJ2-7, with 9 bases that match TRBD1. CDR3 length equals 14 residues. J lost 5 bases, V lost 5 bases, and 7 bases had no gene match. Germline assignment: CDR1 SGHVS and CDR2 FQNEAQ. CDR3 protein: CASSLQGASDEQYF. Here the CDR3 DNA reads TGTGCCAGCAGCCTACAGGGGGCTTCGGACGAGCAGTACTTC.

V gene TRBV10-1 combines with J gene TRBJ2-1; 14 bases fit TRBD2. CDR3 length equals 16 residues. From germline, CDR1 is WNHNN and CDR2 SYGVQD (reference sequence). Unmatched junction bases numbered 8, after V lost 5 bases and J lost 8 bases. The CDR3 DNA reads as TGCGCCAGCAGTACACTAGGGACTAGCGGGAGCGATGAGCAGTTCTTC. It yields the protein CASSTLGTSGSDEQFF.

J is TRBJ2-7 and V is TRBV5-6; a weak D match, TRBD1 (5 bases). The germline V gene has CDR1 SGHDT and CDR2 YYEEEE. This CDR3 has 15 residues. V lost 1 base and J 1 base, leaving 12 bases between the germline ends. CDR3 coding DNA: TGTGCCAGCAGCTTGAGGCAGGGAATATCCTACGAGCAGTACTTC. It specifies CASSLRQGISYEQYF.

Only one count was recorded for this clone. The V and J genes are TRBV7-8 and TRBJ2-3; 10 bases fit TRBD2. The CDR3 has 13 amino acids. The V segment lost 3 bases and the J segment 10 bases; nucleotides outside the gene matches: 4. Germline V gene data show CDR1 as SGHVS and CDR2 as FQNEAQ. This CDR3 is CASSFGLADAQYF. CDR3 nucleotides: TGTGCCAGCAGCTTCGGACTAGCGGATGCGCAGTATTTT.

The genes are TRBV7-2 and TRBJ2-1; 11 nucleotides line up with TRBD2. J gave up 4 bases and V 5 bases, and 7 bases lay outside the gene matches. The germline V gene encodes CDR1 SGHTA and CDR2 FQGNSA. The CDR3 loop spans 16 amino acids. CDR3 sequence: CASSPETSGAYNEQFF. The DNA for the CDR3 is TGTGCCAGCAGCCCGGAGACTAGCGGGGCATACAATGAGCAGTTCTTC.

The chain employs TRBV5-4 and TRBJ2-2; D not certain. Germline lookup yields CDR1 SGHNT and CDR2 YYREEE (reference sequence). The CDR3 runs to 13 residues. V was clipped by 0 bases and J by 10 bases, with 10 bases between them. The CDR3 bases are TGTGCCAGCAGCTTGGCGGCTACAGAGGAGCTGTTTTTT. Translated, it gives CASSLAATEELFF.

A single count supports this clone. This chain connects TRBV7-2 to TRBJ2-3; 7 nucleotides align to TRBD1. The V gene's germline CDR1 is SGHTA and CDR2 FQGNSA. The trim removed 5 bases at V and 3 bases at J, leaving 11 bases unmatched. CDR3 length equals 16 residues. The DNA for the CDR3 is TGTGCCAGCAGCCCAGATCTGACAGGGTGGACAGATACGCAGTATTTT. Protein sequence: CASSPDLTGWTDTQYF.

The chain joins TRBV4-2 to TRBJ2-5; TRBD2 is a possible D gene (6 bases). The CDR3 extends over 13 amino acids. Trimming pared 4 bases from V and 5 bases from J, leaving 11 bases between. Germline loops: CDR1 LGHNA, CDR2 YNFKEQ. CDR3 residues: CASSLVGGETQYF. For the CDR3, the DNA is TGTGCCAGCAGCCTAGTGGGAGGCGAGACCCAGTACTTC.

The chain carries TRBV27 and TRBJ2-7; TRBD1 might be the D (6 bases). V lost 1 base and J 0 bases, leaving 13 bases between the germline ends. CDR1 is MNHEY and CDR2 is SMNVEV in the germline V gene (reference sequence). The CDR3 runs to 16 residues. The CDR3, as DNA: TGTGCCAGCAGTTTATTCGCGGCAGGGGCCTCCTACGAGCAGTACTTC. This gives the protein CASSLFAAGASYEQYF.

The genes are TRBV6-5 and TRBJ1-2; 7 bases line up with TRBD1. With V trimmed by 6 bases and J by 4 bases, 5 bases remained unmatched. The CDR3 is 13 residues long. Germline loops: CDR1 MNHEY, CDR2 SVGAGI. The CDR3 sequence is CASSAGDSYGYTF. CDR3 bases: TGTGCCAGCAGCGCTGGGGACAGCTATGGCTACACCTTC.

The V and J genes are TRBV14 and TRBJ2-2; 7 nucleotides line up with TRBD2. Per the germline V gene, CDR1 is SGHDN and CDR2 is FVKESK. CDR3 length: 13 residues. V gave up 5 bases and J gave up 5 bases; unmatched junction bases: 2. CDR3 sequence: CASSNSGTGELFF. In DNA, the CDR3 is TGTGCCAGCAGCAATAGCGGGACCGGGGAGCTGTTTTTT. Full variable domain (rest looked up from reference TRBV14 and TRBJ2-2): EAGVTQFPSHSVIEKGQTVTLRCDPISGHDNLYWYRRVMGKEIKFLLHFVKESKQDESGMPNNRFLAERTGGTYSTLKVQPAELEDSGVYFCASSNSGTGELFFGEGSRLTVL.

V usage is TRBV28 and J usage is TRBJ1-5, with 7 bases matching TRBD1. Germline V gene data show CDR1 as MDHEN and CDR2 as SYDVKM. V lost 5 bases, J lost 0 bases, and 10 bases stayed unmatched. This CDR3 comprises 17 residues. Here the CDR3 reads CASSPTQGPFSNQPQHF. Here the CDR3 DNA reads TGTGCCAGCAGTCCGACACAGGGGCCCTTTAGCAATCAGCCCCAGCATTTT.

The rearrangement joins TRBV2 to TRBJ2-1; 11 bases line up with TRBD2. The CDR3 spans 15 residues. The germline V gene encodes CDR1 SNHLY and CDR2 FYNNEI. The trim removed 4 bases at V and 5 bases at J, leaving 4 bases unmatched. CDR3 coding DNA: TGTGCCAGCAGTGTCGGGACTAGCGGTCACAATGAGCAGTTCTTC. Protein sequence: CASSVGTSGHNEQFF.

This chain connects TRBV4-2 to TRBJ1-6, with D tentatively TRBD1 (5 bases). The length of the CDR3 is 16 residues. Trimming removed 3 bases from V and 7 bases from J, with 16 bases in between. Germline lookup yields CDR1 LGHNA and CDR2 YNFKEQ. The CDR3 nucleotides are TGTGCCAGCAGCCATACCCCAGGGACTCGCAATTCACCCCTCCACTTT. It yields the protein CASSHTPGTRNSPLHF.

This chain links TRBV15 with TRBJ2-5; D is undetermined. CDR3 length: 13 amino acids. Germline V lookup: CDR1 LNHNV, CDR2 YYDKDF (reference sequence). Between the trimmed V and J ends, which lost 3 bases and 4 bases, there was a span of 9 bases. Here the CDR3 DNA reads TGTGCCACCAGCAGTATGAGGCGAGAGACCCAGTACTTC. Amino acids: CATSSMRRETQYF.

CDR3 sequence (DNA): TGCGCCAGCAGCTTCGACAGGGCCACAGATACGCAGTATTTT. Residues: CASSFDRATDTQYF. This chain uses TRBV5-1 with TRBJ2-3, with 7 bases matching TRBD1. The germline V gene has CDR1 SGHRS and CDR2 YFSETQ. J was trimmed by 2 bases and V by 2 bases; bases with no gene match: 2. The CDR3 is made up of 14 amino acids.

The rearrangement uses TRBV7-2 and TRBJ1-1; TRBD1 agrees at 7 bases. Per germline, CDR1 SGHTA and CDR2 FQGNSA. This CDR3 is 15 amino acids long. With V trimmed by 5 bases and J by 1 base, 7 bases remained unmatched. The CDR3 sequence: CASSTPQGRNTEAFF. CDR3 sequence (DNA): TGTGCCAGCAGCACACCACAGGGGAGGAACACTGAAGCTTTCTTT.

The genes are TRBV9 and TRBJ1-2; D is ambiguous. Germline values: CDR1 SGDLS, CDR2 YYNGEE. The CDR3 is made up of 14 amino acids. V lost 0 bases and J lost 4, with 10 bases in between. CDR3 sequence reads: CASSVGASGYGYTF. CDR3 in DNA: TGTGCCAGCAGCGTAGGAGCGAGCGGCTATGGCTACACCTTC.